These 12 T cell receptor beta chains were sequenced from one sample in a study of blood T cell repertoires in COVID-19. Some clones are missing from TCRdb's copy, which holds only in-frame ones; the method was immunoSEQ multiplex PCR. The sample lists 30,000 or so clones; less than 95% were seen once. The sample comprised peripheral blood. All receptors derive from a man between 65 and 85 years old with active or convalescent COVID-19.

V usage is TRBV10-1 and J usage is TRBJ1-2; D is unclear. The CDR3 runs 13 residues. Germline values: CDR1 WNHNN, CDR2 SYGVQD (reference sequence). Trimming pared 2 bases from V and 3 bases from J, leaving 7 bases between. The DNA of the CDR3 is TGCGCCAGCAGTGAGGCTAGCGACTATGGCTACACCTTC. Translation gives CASSEASDYGYTF.

The rearrangement joins TRBV5-6 to TRBJ1-3; TRBD1 agrees at 8 bases. The J segment lost 0 bases and the V segment lost 3 bases, leaving 14 bases of the junction unmatched. CDR3 size: 19 residues. The V gene's germline CDR1 is SGHDT and CDR2 YYEEEE. CDR3 in amino acids: CASSSGDRQGPRSGNTIYF. The DNA for the CDR3 is TGTGCCAGCAGCTCGGGGGACAGGCAAGGCCCTCGCTCTGGAAACACCATATATTTT. Drawing the rest from reference TRBV5-6 and TRBJ1-3, the complete variable domain is DAGVTQSPTHLIKTRGQQVTLRCSPKSGHDTVSWYQQALGQGPQFIFQYYEEEERQRGNFPDRFSGHQFPNYSSELNVNALLLGDSALYLCASSSGDRQGPRSGNTIYFGEGSWLTVV.

The CDR3 reads CASSSIGVGEKLFF. CDR3 nucleotides: TGTGCCAGTAGCTCAATCGGGGTCGGTGAAAAACTGTTTTTT. The chain couples TRBV19 to TRBJ1-4, with D unresolved. This CDR3 spans 14 amino acids. Germline V CDR1 and CDR2: LNHDA, SQIVND (reference sequence). V was shortened by 6 bases and J by 7 bases, with 15 bases between the two germline ends.

The J gene is TRBJ1-2, the V gene TRBV28; D is uncertain. The CDR3 loop spans 13 amino acids. The ends were cut back, 6 bases at V and 8 bases at J, with 16 bases in the middle. Germline-derived CDR1 and CDR2 are MDHEN and SYDVKM. CDR3 nucleotide sequence: TGTGCCAGCAGGTCTCATGCCGGGGTAGGCTACACCTTC. Protein sequence: CASRSHAGVGYTF.

The chain carries TRBV18 and TRBJ2-1; D is perhaps TRBD1 (5 bases). Per the germline V gene, CDR1 is KGHSH and CDR2 is LQKENI. This CDR3 region has 15 residues. V lost 6 bases and J lost 0, with 12 bases in between. The CDR3 DNA reads as TGTGCCAGCTCTGACAGCCGAGCCTCCTACAATGAGCAGTTCTTC. Translation gives CASSDSRASYNEQFF.

This clone was recorded once. The V and J genes are TRBV2 and TRBJ2-3; 10 bases match TRBD2. This CDR3 has 16 amino acids. The ends lost 6 bases at V and 2 bases at J; junction bases unmatched: 8. Per germline, CDR1 SNHLY and CDR2 FYNNEI. CDR3 DNA sequence: TGTGCCAGCAGGGCAACTAGCGGGACCTCCACAGATACGCAGTATTTT. Its translation: CASRATSGTSTDTQYF.

The V call is TRBV6-5, the J call TRBJ1-2; D is unclear. V lost 6 bases and J 0 bases, leaving 8 bases between the germline ends. The length of the CDR3 is 13 residues. Germline CDR1 MNHEY, CDR2 SVGAGI. CDR3 protein: CASSESSNYGYTF. CDR3 DNA: TGTGCCAGCAGCGAGAGCTCTAACTATGGCTACACCTTC.

The chain combines TRBV7-8 with TRBJ1-1, with D perhaps matching TRBD1 (5 bases). Trimming took 5 bases from V and 1 from J, leaving 8 bases between them. CDR3 length: 13 residues. Germline V gives CDR1 SGHVS, CDR2 FQNEAQ. The CDR3 loop reads CASSEDRNTEAFF. CDR3 nucleotides: TGTGCCAGCAGCGAAGACAGGAACACTGAAGCTTTCTTT.

CDR3 DNA: TGTGCCAGCAGTTTATCCCAGGGGGCTCTTTATCACACCTTC. Amino acid sequence: CASSLSQGALYHTF. This chain links TRBV28 with TRBJ1-2, with TRBD1 matching 8 bases. The CDR3 totals 14 residues. Losses at the gene ends were 1 base for V and 12 bases for J; bases not matched to a gene: 10. CDR1 MDHEN and CDR2 SYDVKM come from the germline V gene.

The chain has TRBV5-1 and TRBJ1-6; D might be TRBD1 (6 bases). The CDR3 runs 14 residues. In germline, CDR1 is SGHRS, CDR2 YFSETQ. Trimming pared 0 bases from V and 9 bases from J, leaving 10 bases between. The CDR3 DNA reads TGCGCCAGCAGCTTGGAGGGGGTTTTTTCACCCCTCCACTTT. This sequence encodes CASSLEGVFSPLHF.

This rearrangement joins TRBV6-4 to TRBJ2-1; 7 bases map to TRBD1. V lost 5 bases, J lost 2 bases, and 6 bases stayed unmatched. This CDR3 contains 15 residues. Germline CDR1 MRHNA, CDR2 SNTAGT. CDR3 residues: CASSSRQGAYNEQFF. DNA for the CDR3: TGTGCCAGCAGTAGTAGACAGGGCGCCTACAATGAGCAGTTCTTC.

The chain has TRBV25-1 and TRBJ1-2, with D perhaps TRBD1 (5 bases). The CDR3 sequence is 13 residues long. Per the germline V gene, CDR1 is MGHDK and CDR2 is SYGVNS. Deletions cut 5 bases from V and 3 bases from J, with 10 bases between. CDR3 in amino acids: CASSQRGDYGYTF. The CDR3 nucleotides are TGTGCCAGCAGTCAACGGGGGGACTATGGCTACACCTTC.